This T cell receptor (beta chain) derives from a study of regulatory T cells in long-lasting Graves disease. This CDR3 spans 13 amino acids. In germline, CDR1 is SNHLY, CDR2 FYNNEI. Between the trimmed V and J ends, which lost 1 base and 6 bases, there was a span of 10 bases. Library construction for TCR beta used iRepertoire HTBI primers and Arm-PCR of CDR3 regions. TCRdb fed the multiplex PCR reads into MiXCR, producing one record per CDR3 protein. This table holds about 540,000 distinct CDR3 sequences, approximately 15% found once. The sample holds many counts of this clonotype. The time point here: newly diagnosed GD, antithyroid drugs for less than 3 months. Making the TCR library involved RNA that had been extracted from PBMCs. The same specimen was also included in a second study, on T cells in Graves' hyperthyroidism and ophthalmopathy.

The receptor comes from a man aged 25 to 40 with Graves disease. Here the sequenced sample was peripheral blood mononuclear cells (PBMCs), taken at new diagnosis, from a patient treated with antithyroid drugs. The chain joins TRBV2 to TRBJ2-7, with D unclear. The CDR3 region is CASSEGNFFEQYF. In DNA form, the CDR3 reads TGTGCCAGCAGTGAAGGGAACTTTTTCGAGCAGTACTTC.